This T cell receptor (beta chain) was profiled in a study of blood T cells in healthy people across ages. The germline gives CDR1 SGHKS, CDR2 YYEKEE (reference sequence). The CDR3 loop spans 16 amino acids. V gave up 3 bases and J gave up 0 bases; unmatched junction bases: 2. PCR was performed a second time for roughly 7 to 12 cycles using a sample-barcoded 5' primer and a J-beta primer mix. Each cDNA molecule was tagged by a template-switch adaptor that had 12 random nucleotides. Each CDR3 protein gets one entry after TCRdb re-called the 5' RACE reads with MiXCR. The top ten clones hold roughly 6.3% of a sample with about 1.4 million distinct CDR3 sequences, around 55% of them seen once.

This clonotype was obtained from a man aged 18 to 30 in good health. The sequencing sample was made of blood. The chain recombines TRBV5-5 with TRBJ2-6; TRBD2 matches 8 bases. The CDR3 DNA is TGTGCCAGCAGCTCCGGACTAGCCTCTGGGGCCAACGTCCTGACTTTC. Protein sequence: CASSSGLASGANVLTF.